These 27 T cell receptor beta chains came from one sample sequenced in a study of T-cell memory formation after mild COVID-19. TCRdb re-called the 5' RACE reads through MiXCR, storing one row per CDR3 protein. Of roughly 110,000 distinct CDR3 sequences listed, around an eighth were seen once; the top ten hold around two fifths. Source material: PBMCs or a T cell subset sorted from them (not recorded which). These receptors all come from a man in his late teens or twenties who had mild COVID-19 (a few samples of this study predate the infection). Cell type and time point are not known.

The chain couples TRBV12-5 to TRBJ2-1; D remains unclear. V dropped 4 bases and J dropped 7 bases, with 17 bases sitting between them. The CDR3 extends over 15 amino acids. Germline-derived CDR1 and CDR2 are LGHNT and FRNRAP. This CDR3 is CASGYPARVGNEQFF. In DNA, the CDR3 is TGTGCTAGTGGTTATCCCGCCCGGGTGGGGAATGAGCAGTTCTTC. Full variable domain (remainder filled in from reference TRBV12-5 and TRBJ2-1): DARVTQTPRHKVTEMGQEVTMRCQPILGHNTVFWYRQTMMQGLELLAYFRNRAPLDDSGMPKDRFSAEMPDATLATLKIQPSEPRDSAVYFCASGYPARVGNEQFFGPGTRLTVL.

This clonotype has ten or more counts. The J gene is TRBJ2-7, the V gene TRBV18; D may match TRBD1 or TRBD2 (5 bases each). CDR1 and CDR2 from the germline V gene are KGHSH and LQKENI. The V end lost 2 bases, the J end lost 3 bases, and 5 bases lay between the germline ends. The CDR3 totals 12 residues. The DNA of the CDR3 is TGTGCCAGCTCACCAGGGGGCTACGAGCAGTACTTC. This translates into CASSPGGYEQYF.

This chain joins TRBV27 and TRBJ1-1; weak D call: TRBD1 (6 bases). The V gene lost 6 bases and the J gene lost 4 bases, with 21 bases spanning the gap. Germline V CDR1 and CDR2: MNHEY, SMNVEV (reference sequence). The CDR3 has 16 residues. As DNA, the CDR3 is TGTGCCAGCAGGGGGTCAGGGGCGGTGGGCGGCACTGAAGCTTTCTTT. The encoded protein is CASRGSGAVGGTEAFF.

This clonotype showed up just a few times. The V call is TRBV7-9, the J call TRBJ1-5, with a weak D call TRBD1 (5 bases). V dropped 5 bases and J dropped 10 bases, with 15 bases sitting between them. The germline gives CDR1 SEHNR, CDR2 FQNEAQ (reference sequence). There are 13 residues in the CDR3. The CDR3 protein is CASSITDRKPQHF. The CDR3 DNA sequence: TGTGCCAGCAGCATCACAGACAGAAAACCCCAGCATTTT.

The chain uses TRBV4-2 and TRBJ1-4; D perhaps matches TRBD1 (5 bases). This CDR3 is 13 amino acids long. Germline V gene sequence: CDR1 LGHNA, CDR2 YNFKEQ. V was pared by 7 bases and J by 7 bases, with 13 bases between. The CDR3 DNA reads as TGTGCCAGCACCGGGACCTCGGGTGAAAAACTGTTTTTT. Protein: CASTGTSGEKLFF.

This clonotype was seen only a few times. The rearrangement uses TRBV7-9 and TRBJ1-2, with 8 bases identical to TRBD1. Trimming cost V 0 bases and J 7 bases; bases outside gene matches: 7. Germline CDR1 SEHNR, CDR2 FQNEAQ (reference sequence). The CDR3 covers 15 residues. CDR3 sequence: CASSLASGGAGGYTF. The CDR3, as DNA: TGTGCCAGCAGCTTAGCCTCAGGGGGCGCCGGTGGCTACACCTTC.

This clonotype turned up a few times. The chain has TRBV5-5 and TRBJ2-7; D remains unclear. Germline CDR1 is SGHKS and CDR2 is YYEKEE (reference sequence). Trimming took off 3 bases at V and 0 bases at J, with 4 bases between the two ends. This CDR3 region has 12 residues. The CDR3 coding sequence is TGTGCCAGCAGCTCCCTCTCCTACGAGCAGTACGTC. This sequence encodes CASSSLSYEQYV.

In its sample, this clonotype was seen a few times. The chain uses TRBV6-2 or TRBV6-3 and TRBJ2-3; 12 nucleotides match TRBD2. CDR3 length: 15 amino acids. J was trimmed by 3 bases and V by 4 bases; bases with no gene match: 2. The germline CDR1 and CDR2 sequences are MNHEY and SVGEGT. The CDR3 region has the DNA TGTGCCAGCAGTTGGACTAGCGGGGATACAGATACGCAGTATTTT. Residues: CASSWTSGDTDTQYF.

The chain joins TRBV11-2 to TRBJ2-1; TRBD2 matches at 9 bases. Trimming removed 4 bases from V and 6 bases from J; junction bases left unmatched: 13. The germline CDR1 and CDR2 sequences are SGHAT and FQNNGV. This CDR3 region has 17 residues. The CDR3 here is CASSSGLATGFANEQFF. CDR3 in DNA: TGTGCCAGCAGCTCCGGACTAGCGACGGGGTTTGCCAATGAGCAGTTCTTC.

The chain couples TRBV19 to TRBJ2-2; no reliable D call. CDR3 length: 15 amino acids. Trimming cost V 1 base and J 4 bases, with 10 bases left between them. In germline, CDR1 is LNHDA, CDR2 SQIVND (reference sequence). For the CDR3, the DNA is TGTGCCAGTAGTATAGCTGGGTTGGGCACCGGGGAGCTGTTTTTT. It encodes CASSIAGLGTGELFF.

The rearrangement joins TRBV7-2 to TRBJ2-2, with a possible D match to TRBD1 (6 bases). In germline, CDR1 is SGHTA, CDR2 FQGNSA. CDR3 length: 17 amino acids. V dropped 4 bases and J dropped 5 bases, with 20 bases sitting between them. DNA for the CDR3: TGTGCCAGCAGCTCTACCGAGAGAGGGGGTCGGACCGGGGAGCTGTTTTTT. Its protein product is CASSSTERGGRTGELFF. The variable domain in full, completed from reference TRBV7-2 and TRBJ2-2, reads GAGVSQSPSNKVTEKGKDVELRCDPISGHTALYWYRQSLGQGLEFLIYFQGNSAPDKSGLPSDRFSAERTGGSVSTLTIQRTQQEDSAVYLCASSSTERGGRTGELFFGEGSRLTVL.

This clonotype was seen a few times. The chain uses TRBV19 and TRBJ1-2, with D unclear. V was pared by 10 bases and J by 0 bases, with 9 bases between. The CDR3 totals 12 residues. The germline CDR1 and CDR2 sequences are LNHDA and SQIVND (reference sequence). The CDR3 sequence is CATGPPNYGYTF. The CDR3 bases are TGTGCCACTGGGCCACCTAACTATGGCTACACCTTC. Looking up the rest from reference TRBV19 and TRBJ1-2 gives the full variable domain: DGGITQSPKYLFRKEGQNVTLSCEQNLNHDAMYWYRQDPGQGLRLIYYSQIVNDFQKGDIAEGYSVSREKKESFPLTVTSAQKNPTAFYLCATGPPNYGYTFGSGTRLTVV.

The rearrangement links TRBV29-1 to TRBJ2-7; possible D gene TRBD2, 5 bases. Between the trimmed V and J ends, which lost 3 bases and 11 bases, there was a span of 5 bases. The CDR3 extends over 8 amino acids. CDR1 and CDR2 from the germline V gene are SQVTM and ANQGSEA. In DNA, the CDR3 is TGCAGCGTTGAGGGAGAGTACGTC. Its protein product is CSVEGEYV.

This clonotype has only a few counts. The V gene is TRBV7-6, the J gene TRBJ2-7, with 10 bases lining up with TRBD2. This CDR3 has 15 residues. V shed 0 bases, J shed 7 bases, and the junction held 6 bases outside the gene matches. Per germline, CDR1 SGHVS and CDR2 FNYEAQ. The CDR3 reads CASSLAGLAGEEQYF. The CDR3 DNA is TGTGCCAGCAGCTTAGCTGGGCTAGCGGGGGAAGAGCAGTACTTC.

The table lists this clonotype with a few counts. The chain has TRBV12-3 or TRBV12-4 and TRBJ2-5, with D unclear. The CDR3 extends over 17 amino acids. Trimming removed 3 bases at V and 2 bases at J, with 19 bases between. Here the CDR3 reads CASSFVPRSPPQETQYF. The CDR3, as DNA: TGTGCCAGCAGTTTTGTCCCTAGGAGCCCTCCACAAGAGACCCAGTACTTC.

This CDR3 is CASSPGGTGTEAFF. The CDR3 region has the DNA TGCGCCAGCAGCCCCGGGGGGACAGGCACTGAAGCTTTCTTT. The chain carries TRBV4-1 and TRBJ1-1; the match to TRBD1 covers 8 bases. V trimming: 4 bases; J trimming: 4 bases; junction bases outside the gene matches: 5. The CDR3 is 14 residues long. The germline V gene has CDR1 MGHRA and CDR2 YSYEKL.

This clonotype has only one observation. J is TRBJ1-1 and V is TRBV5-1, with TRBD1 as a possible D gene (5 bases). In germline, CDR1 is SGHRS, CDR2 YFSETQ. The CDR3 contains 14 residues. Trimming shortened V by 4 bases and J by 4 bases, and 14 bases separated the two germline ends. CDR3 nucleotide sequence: TGCGCCAGCAGCCTTACACTGGGGGGCACTGAAGCTTTCTTT. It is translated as CASSLTLGGTEAFF.

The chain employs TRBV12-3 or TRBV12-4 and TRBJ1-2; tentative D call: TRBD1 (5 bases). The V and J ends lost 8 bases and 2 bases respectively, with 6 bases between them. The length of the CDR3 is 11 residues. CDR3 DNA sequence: TGTGCCAGCGGGGCCAACTATGGCTACACCTTC. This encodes CASGANYGYTF.

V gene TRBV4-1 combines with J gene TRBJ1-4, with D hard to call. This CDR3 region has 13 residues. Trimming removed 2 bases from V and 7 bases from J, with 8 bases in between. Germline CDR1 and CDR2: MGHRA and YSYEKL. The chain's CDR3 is CASSQRLSEKLFF. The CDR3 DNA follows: TGCGCCAGCAGCCAACGTCTCAGTGAAAAACTGTTTTTT.

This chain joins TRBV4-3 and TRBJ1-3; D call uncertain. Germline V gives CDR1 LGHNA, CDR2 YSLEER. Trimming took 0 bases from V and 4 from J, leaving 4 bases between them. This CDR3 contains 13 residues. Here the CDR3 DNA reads TGCGCCAGCAGCCAAGAGGGAGGAAACACCATATATTTT. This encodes CASSQEGGNTIYF.

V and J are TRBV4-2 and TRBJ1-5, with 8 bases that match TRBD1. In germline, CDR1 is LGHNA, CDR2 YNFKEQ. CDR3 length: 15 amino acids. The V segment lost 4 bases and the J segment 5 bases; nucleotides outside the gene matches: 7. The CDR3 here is CASSRTTGEDQPQHF. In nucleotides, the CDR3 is TGTGCCAGCAGCCGTACGACAGGGGAGGATCAGCCCCAGCATTTT.

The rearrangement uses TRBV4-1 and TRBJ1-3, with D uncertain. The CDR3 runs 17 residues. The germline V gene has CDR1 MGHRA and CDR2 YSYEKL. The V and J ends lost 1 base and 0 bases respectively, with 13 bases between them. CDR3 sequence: CASSQGPDGISGNTIYF. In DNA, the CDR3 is TGCGCCAGCAGCCAAGGGCCGGACGGTATCTCTGGAAACACCATATATTTT.

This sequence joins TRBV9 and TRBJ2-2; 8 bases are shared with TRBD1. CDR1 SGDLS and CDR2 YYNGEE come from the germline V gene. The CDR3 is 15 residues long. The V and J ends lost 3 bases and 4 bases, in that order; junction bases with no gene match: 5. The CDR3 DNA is TGTGCCAGCAGCGCAGGACAGGGAATCACCGGGGAGCTGTTTTTT. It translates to CASSAGQGITGELFF.

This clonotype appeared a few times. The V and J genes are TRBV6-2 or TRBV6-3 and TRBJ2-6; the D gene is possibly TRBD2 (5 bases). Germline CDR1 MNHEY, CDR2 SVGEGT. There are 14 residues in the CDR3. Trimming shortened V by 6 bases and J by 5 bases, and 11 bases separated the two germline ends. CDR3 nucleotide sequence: TGTGCCAGCAGACACCGCGGGTGGGCCAACGTCCTGACTTTC. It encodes CASRHRGWANVLTF.

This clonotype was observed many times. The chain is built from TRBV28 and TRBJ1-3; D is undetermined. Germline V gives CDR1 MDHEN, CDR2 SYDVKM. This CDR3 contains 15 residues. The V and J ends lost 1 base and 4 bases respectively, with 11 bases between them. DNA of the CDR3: TGTGCCAGCAGTTTATTTCTGGCGCTGGGAAACACCATATATTTT. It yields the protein CASSLFLALGNTIYF.

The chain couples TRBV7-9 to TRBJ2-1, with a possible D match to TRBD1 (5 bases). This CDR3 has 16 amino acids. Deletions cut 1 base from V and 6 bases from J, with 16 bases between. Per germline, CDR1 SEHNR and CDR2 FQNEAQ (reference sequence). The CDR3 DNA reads TGTGCCAGCAGCTTAGATCAGGGTCCGGCCCCCAATGAGCAGTTCTTC. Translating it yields CASSLDQGPAPNEQFF.

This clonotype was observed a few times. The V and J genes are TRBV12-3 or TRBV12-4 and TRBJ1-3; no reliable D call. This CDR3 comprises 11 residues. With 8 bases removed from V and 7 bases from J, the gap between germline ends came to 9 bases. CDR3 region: CASYSANTIYF. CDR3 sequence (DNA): TGTGCCAGCTACTCCGCGAACACCATATATTTT.